The sequence of this T cell receptor (beta chain) was determined in a study of long-term antiretroviral therapy in people with HIV. The V gene's germline CDR1 is DFQATT and CDR2 SNEGSKA (reference sequence). The CDR3 runs to 11 residues. The germline V and J ends were trimmed by 6 bases and 6 bases, with 12 bases remaining between them. The assay used was immunoSEQ (version v3.0), run at survey level. The table came from immunoSEQ multiplex PCR; TCRdb's copy has only in-frame clones and leaves some out. The sample consists of roughly 26,000 clones, 85% to 95% of them appearing once. Sequencing was performed on unsorted PBMCs, taken around 5.2 years after starting antiretroviral therapy. The receptor's source is a woman aged 45-65 years with HIV. The chain recombines TRBV20-1 with TRBJ2-7, with D hard to call. The CDR3 region has the DNA TGCAGTGCCGCCGGTCAAACCGAGCAGTACTTC. The encoded protein is CSAAGQTEQYF.